The source of this T cell receptor beta chain is a study of cytomegalovirus exposure and HLA in healthy donors. Points from the study as a whole: Overall, roughly 150 TCR beta chains were annotated as cytomegalovirus-associated.

Per germline, CDR1 LNHDA and CDR2 SQIVND (reference sequence). The V gene lost 3 bases and the J gene lost 7 bases, with 19 bases spanning the gap. The CDR3 totals 16 residues. This clone was counted a few times. The antigen is unknown. Method: immunoSEQ multiplex PCR; TCRdb's copy keeps in-frame clones and lacks some. The table shows 55,000 to 65,000 clones, with over 85% occurring only once. Sequencing was performed on PBMCs. This sequence originates from a man aged 18 to 29 in good health and CMV-seronegative. The chain links TRBV19 to TRBJ1-5, with D hard to call. CDR3 amino acids: CASSIPAGPGGQPQHF. The CDR3 DNA reads TGTGCCAGTAGTATTCCAGCCGGACCTGGAGGGCAGCCCCAGCATTTT.